One sample yielded the 21 T cell receptor beta chains listed below, sequenced in a study of cytomegalovirus exposure and HLA in healthy donors. Sequenced by immunoSEQ multiplex PCR; TCRdb stores in-frame clones only, minus some. The sample shows 300,000 or so clones, 88% of them seen only once. The specimen sequenced was PBMCs. These receptor sequences come from a man aged 30 to 45 in good health and CMV-seronegative.

This clone has just a few counts. This sequence joins TRBV18 and TRBJ1-2; D gene uncertain. Germline V gives CDR1 KGHSH, CDR2 LQKENI. CDR3 length: 15 residues. The V and J ends lost 4 bases and 0 bases respectively, with 12 bases between them. The CDR3: CASSLNAGPNYGYTF. The CDR3 nucleotides read TGTGCCAGCTCACTAAACGCGGGCCCTAACTATGGCTACACCTTC.

The rearrangement links TRBV19 to TRBJ2-1; 7 positions match TRBD2. The CDR3 extends over 15 amino acids. Germline values: CDR1 LNHDA, CDR2 SQIVND (reference sequence). The junction had 11 bases not matched to a gene; V was cut back by 4 bases and J by 8 bases. CDR3 amino acids: CASSKKSGDVHEQFF. CDR3 bases: TGTGCCAGTAGTAAAAAAAGCGGGGACGTCCATGAGCAGTTCTTC.

The gene calls are TRBV2 and TRBJ2-3; TRBD2 aligns across 13 bases. The CDR3 runs to 17 residues. CDR1 is SNHLY, CDR2 FYNNEI, per germline. With 0 bases clipped from V and 6 bases from J, the junction kept 6 bases outside the gene matches. The CDR3 loop is CASSEAALAGGVDTQYF. The CDR3 DNA reads as TGTGCCAGCAGTGAAGCGGCACTAGCGGGGGGGGTGGATACGCAGTATTTT.

The gene calls are TRBV7-2 and TRBJ1-5; D call uncertain. The germline V gene encodes CDR1 SGHTA and CDR2 FQGNSA. Trimming cost V 5 bases and J 5 bases, with 16 bases left between them. The CDR3 covers 15 residues. The CDR3 reads CASSPPGLQDQPQHF. The CDR3 DNA is TGTGCCAGCAGCCCACCCGGTCTTCAGGATCAGCCCCAGCATTTT.

The V call is TRBV19, the J call TRBJ2-3; D possibly corresponds to TRBD2 (7 bases). The CDR3 has 17 residues. CDR1 is LNHDA, CDR2 SQIVND, per germline (reference sequence). Trimming pared 10 bases from V and 3 bases from J, leaving 26 bases between. The CDR3 coding sequence is TGTGCCACCTCCATACGGGGCCCCGGGGGGCAGACAGATACGCAGTATTTT. Its translation is CATSIRGPGGQTDTQYF.

The chain is built from TRBV28 and TRBJ1-2; the D gene is possibly TRBD1 (5 bases). This CDR3 spans 13 amino acids. Trimming removed 6 bases at V and 4 bases at J, with 12 bases between. Germline CDR1 MDHEN, CDR2 SYDVKM. The CDR3 reads CASSYDSFYGYTF. CDR3 sequence (DNA): TGTGCCAGCAGCTACGACAGTTTCTATGGCTACACCTTC.

The rearrangement joins TRBV23-1 to TRBJ1-1; 8 positions agree with TRBD1. TRBV23-1 is filed as an ORF, its function uncertain. The V segment lost 3 bases and the J segment 1 base; nucleotides outside the gene matches: 10. CDR3 length equals 17 residues. The CDR3 region is CASSQTGERLTNTEAFF. CDR3 nucleotide sequence: TGCGCCAGCAGTCAGACAGGGGAGAGATTGACGAACACTGAAGCTTTCTTT.

The rearrangement links TRBV5-6 to TRBJ2-7; D is possibly TRBD2 (5 bases). The CDR3 spans 14 residues. Germline lookup yields CDR1 SGHDT and CDR2 YYEEEE. Trimming removed 0 bases at V and 2 bases at J, with 9 bases between. The CDR3 reads CASSLGGETYEQYF. For the CDR3, the DNA is TGTGCCAGCAGCTTGGGTGGGGAGACCTACGAGCAGTACTTC.

The chain uses TRBV6-5 and TRBJ2-1; D gene ambiguous. This CDR3 comprises 15 residues. Trimming left V 6 bases short and J 1 base short, with 13 bases between. In germline, CDR1 is MNHEY, CDR2 SVGAGI. The CDR3 DNA is TGTGCCAGCAGAGCAAACTACCTGTCCTACAATGAGCAGTTCTTC. Protein sequence: CASRANYLSYNEQFF.

The rearrangement joins TRBV6-1 to TRBJ2-5; 7 nucleotides agree with TRBD1. V trimming: 5 bases; J trimming: 2 bases; junction bases outside the gene matches: 8. The CDR3 is 15 amino acids. Germline assignment: CDR1 MNHNS and CDR2 SASEGT. CDR3 bases: TGTGCCAGCAGTAGACAGGGCTATGGGCAAGAGACCCAGTACTTC. This translates into CASSRQGYGQETQYF.

This chain uses TRBV5-1 with TRBJ2-3, with a possible D match to TRBD2 (5 bases). Germline CDR1 and CDR2: SGHRS and YFSETQ. This CDR3 has 14 residues. V was clipped by 4 bases and J by 6 bases, with 15 bases between them. CDR3 amino acids: CASSPMSRGDTQYF. CDR3 sequence (DNA): TGCGCCAGCAGCCCTATGTCCCGGGGTGATACGCAGTATTTT.

V gene TRBV2 combines with J gene TRBJ2-3, with 9 bases identical to TRBD2. The V gene end was trimmed by 5 bases and the J gene end by 6 bases; junction bases not matched to a gene: 3. This CDR3 has 13 amino acids. Germline V gene sequence: CDR1 SNHLY, CDR2 FYNNEI. CDR3 loop: CASSSGGLDTQYF. The CDR3 DNA follows: TGTGCCAGCAGTAGCGGGGGGTTGGATACGCAGTATTTT.

The genes are TRBV4-1 and TRBJ2-5; 7 nucleotides align to TRBD2. This CDR3 has 14 amino acids. Trimming took 1 base from V and 3 from J; bases not matched to a gene: 2. Germline V gene data show CDR1 as MGHRA and CDR2 as YSYEKL. The CDR3 region is CASSQVGLEETQYF. For the CDR3, the DNA is TGCGCCAGCAGCCAAGTCGGACTAGAAGAGACCCAGTACTTC.

The chain recombines TRBV29-1 with TRBJ1-2; TRBD1 matches at 7 bases. J lost 4 bases, V lost 6 bases, and 11 bases had no gene match. CDR1 and CDR2 from the germline V gene are SQVTM and ANQGSEA. CDR3 length: 14 amino acids. The CDR3 nucleotides are TGCAGCGTGACCCGGGACAGAGGTCTCTATGGCTACACCTTC. It yields the protein CSVTRDRGLYGYTF.

This sequence joins TRBV4-1 and TRBJ1-2; 12 bases are shared with TRBD1. The CDR3 is 17 amino acids. V lost 4 bases, J lost 4 bases, and 10 bases stayed unmatched. Germline V lookup: CDR1 MGHRA, CDR2 YSYEKL. In nucleotides, the CDR3 is TGCGCCAGCAGCCCCGGGACAGGGGGCATTCGGAGCTATGGCTACACCTTC. Its protein is CASSPGTGGIRSYGYTF.

CDR3 DNA sequence: TGTGCCAGCAGTTGGGGGACAGGACCTAACACTGAAGCTTTCTTT. Its translation: CASSWGTGPNTEAFF. The J gene is TRBJ1-1, the V gene TRBV6-5; 8 positions match TRBD1. V shed 4 bases and J 2 bases; nucleotides not matched to a gene: 6. Germline CDR1 reads MNHEY; CDR2 reads SVGAGI. The length of the CDR3 is 15 residues.

The rearrangement uses TRBV13 and TRBJ2-1; a weak D match, TRBD2 (5 bases). CDR3 length: 15 amino acids. From germline, CDR1 is PRHDT and CDR2 FYEKMQ (reference sequence). V was cut by 2 bases and J by 5 bases, with 13 bases left in between. The CDR3 DNA is TGTGCCAGCAGCTTAAAGTCCCGGGAAGACAATGAGCAGTTCTTC. This encodes CASSLKSREDNEQFF.

This chain uses TRBV14 with TRBJ2-7; 11 bases are a match to TRBD2. V was pared by 4 bases and J by 0 bases, with 2 bases of the junction left unmatched. Germline V lookup: CDR1 SGHDN, CDR2 FVKESK. This CDR3 has 15 residues. CDR3 sequence reads: CASSRLAGSSYEQYF. CDR3 coding DNA: TGTGCCAGCAGCCGACTAGCGGGGAGCTCCTACGAGCAGTACTTC.

The chain carries TRBV7-7 and TRBJ2-1; weak D call: TRBD2 (5 bases). CDR1 is SSHAT and CDR2 is FNYEAQ in the germline V gene (reference sequence). Trimming removed 5 bases from V and 3 bases from J, with 14 bases in between. The CDR3 sequence is 15 residues long. Here the CDR3 reads CASSRLEGVYNEQFF. CDR3 DNA sequence: TGTGCCAGCAGCCGCCTAGAGGGCGTCTACAATGAGCAGTTCTTC.

The J gene is TRBJ1-5, the V gene TRBV4-3; a weak D match, TRBD1 (6 bases). V lost 0 bases to trimming and J lost 5 bases, with 17 bases between them. This CDR3 region has 17 residues. The germline V gene has CDR1 LGHNA and CDR2 YSLEER. DNA for the CDR3: TGCGCCAGCAGCCAAGATTGGGGGGAGGGGGGCCATCAGCCCCAGCATTTT. Protein sequence: CASSQDWGEGGHQPQHF.

The genes are TRBV9 and TRBJ2-5; TRBD1 matches at 7 bases. Germline lookup yields CDR1 SGDLS and CDR2 YYNGEE. After removal of 0 bases from V and 5 bases from J, the junction contained 1 base not matched to a gene. The CDR3 has 13 residues. The CDR3 DNA reads TGTGCCAGCAGCGTAGAGGACAGGGAGACCCAGTACTTC. Translated: CASSVEDRETQYF.